Listed here are 20 T cell receptor beta chains from one sample, sequenced in a study of PD-L1 blockade in urothelial cancer. The assay was immunoSEQ multiplex PCR, and TCRdb's table has in-frame clones only and misses some. The sample includes 90,000 to 120,000 clones, around 82% seen only once; the top ten take 2% to 3%. Sequenced material: PBMCs, taken around atezolizumab (anti-PD-L1) treatment. Receptors originate from a man over 45 with urothelial cancer.

This clone was seen only once. CDR3: CASRTSGSGKPQHF. The CDR3 DNA reads as TGTGCCAGCAGGACGTCCGGGTCCGGAAAGCCCCAGCATTTT. The chain joins TRBV6-1 to TRBJ1-5; no clear D gene. The CDR3 extends over 14 amino acids. CDR1 MNHNS and CDR2 SASEGT come from the germline V gene. The ends were cut back, 6 bases at V and 8 bases at J, with 17 bases in the middle.

This clone was found once. The genes are TRBV9 and TRBJ2-1; TRBD1 might be the D (6 bases). The CDR3 loop spans 16 amino acids. Germline loops: CDR1 SGDLS, CDR2 YYNGEE. Trimming stripped 0 bases from V and 6 bases from J, with 16 bases between. CDR3 region: CASSVVRGHHLNEQFF. The CDR3 DNA follows: TGTGCCAGCAGCGTAGTCAGGGGCCACCACCTCAATGAGCAGTTCTTC.

This clone has only a few counts. The CDR3 DNA sequence: TGTGCCTGGAGGGGGCGTTACGGGACAGGAAACTATGGCTACACCTTC. Amino acids: CAWRGRYGTGNYGYTF. V and J are TRBV30 and TRBJ1-2; 8 positions match TRBD1. The CDR3 has 16 amino acids. CDR1 and CDR2 (germline): GTSNPN, SVGIG (reference sequence). The J segment lost 2 bases and the V segment lost 3 bases, leaving 11 bases of the junction unmatched.

The chain links TRBV25-1 to TRBJ1-2; 7 nucleotides match TRBD1. Germline CDR1 MGHDK, CDR2 SYGVNS. Trimming at V came to 4 bases and at J to 8 bases, leaving 7 bases not matched to a gene. This CDR3 has 13 amino acids. The CDR3 reads CASSGTGVGGYTF. CDR3 in DNA: TGTGCCAGCAGTGGAACAGGGGTGGGCGGCTACACCTTC.

The V call is TRBV19, the J call TRBJ2-1; 7 nucleotides align to TRBD2. Germline trimming cut 3 bases from V and 8 bases from J; bases unmatched to any gene: 7. Germline V lookup: CDR1 LNHDA, CDR2 SQIVND (reference sequence). This CDR3 has 14 amino acids. This CDR3 is CASSIAGRTDEQFF. Written as DNA, the CDR3 is TGTGCCAGTAGTATTGCCGGGAGGACCGATGAGCAGTTCTTC.

The V call is TRBV7-9, the J call TRBJ1-1, with D hard to call. Trimming cost V 5 bases and J 1 base, with 11 bases left between them. CDR1 and CDR2 (germline): SEHNR, FQNEAQ (reference sequence). This CDR3 spans 14 amino acids. This CDR3 reads CASSRTSGNTEAFF. The CDR3 DNA sequence: TGTGCCAGCAGCCGTACTTCTGGGAACACTGAAGCTTTCTTT.

CDR3 region: CASSPLGLAGRGEQFF. CDR3 DNA sequence: TGTGCCAGCTCACCATTGGGACTAGCGGGAAGAGGTGAGCAGTTCTTC. The chain links TRBV18 to TRBJ2-1, with TRBD2 identical over 13 bases. The J segment lost 9 bases and the V segment lost 2 bases, leaving 7 bases of the junction unmatched. Germline CDR1 KGHSH, CDR2 LQKENI. CDR3 size: 16 residues.

The chain links TRBV30 to TRBJ2-1; D is possibly TRBD2 (6 bases). Germline-derived CDR1 and CDR2 are GTSNPN and SVGIG (reference sequence). The CDR3 runs to 11 residues. V lost 1 base, J lost 9 bases, and 7 bases lay in between. The DNA of the CDR3 is TGTGCCTGGAGTGAGGAGGGTGAGCAGTTCTTC. It yields the protein CAWSEEGEQFF.

J is TRBJ2-5 and V is TRBV28; the D gene is possibly TRBD1 (5 bases). V was trimmed by 2 bases and J by 5 bases, leaving 12 bases between them. CDR3 length: 14 amino acids. CDR1 and CDR2 from the germline V gene are MDHEN and SYDVKM. The DNA of the CDR3 is TGTGCCAGCAGTTTACCAGGGTCATTGGAGACCCAGTACTTC. It codes for CASSLPGSLETQYF.

V usage is TRBV7-8 and J usage is TRBJ1-1; D may be TRBD1 (5 bases). Trimming left V 2 bases short and J 1 base short, with 11 bases between. The CDR3 loop spans 15 amino acids. Germline assignment: CDR1 SGHVS and CDR2 FQNEAQ. The CDR3 is CASSLRQSSNTEAFF. The DNA for the CDR3 is TGTGCCAGCAGCTTAAGACAGAGTTCGAACACTGAAGCTTTCTTT.

This sequence joins TRBV6-1 and TRBJ2-5, with 10 nucleotides matching TRBD2. Germline V gene sequence: CDR1 MNHNS, CDR2 SASEGT. The length of the CDR3 is 15 residues. With 4 bases clipped from V and 5 bases from J, the junction kept 7 bases outside the gene matches. In DNA form, the CDR3 reads TGTGCCAGCAGTGGATTAGGACTAGCGGTTGAGACCCAGTACTTC. This sequence encodes CASSGLGLAVETQYF.

The CDR3 sequence is CASSRLAGGATYNEQFF. The CDR3 DNA follows: TGTGCCAGTAGCCGTCTAGCGGGAGGTGCTACCTACAATGAGCAGTTCTTC. The chain links TRBV19 to TRBJ2-1; 11 bases are shared with TRBD2. This CDR3 contains 17 residues. CDR1 and CDR2 from the germline V gene are LNHDA and SQIVND (reference sequence). The V and J ends lost 6 bases and 2 bases, in that order; junction bases with no gene match: 9.

The gene calls are TRBV7-2 and TRBJ2-1, with 9 bases fitting TRBD2. Germline trimming cut 2 bases from V and 8 bases from J; bases unmatched to any gene: 10. Germline loops: CDR1 SGHTA, CDR2 FQGNSA. The CDR3 has 16 residues. For the CDR3, the DNA is TGTGCCAGCAGCTTACAAGCGGGAGGATTGTCAGATGAGCAGTTCTTC. This sequence encodes CASSLQAGGLSDEQFF.

This clone was detected once. The chain links TRBV4-1 to TRBJ1-5; D not resolved. V lost 0 bases and J lost 0, with 15 bases in between. CDR1 and CDR2 from the germline V gene are MGHRA and YSYEKL. The CDR3 is 18 amino acids. The CDR3 DNA is TGCGCCAGCAGCCAAGATGGTCGTGGGCAGTATAGCAATCAGCCCCAGCATTTT. This codes for CASSQDGRGQYSNQPQHF.

This sequence joins TRBV5-6 and TRBJ2-5; the match to TRBD1 covers 11 bases. The end of the DNA aligns better with TRBJ2-7, so the J call may be wrong. The CDR3 loop spans 14 amino acids. From germline, CDR1 is SGHDT and CDR2 YYEEEE. In nucleotides, the CDR3 is TGTGCCAGCAGCGCGGACAGGGGGCCCTACGAGCAGTACTTC. Protein sequence: CASSADRGPYEQYF.

The chain links TRBV27 to TRBJ2-1; tentatively, D is TRBD2 (6 bases). The CDR3 contains 14 residues. Trimming removed 5 bases at V and 4 bases at J, with 12 bases between. The germline V gene has CDR1 MNHEY and CDR2 SMNVEV (reference sequence). The CDR3 nucleotides are TGTGCCAGCAGTCCCGCGGGGAGGTACAATGAGCAGTTCTTC. This encodes CASSPAGRYNEQFF.

This clone is a singleton in its sample. DNA of the CDR3: TGTGCCAGCAGAAGCCCATTCTATGGCTACACCTTC. This codes for CASRSPFYGYTF. The chain joins TRBV28 to TRBJ1-2, with D unresolved. Between the trimmed V and J ends, which lost 6 bases and 4 bases, there was a span of 9 bases. Germline-derived CDR1 and CDR2 are MDHEN and SYDVKM. The CDR3 runs to 12 residues.

V gene TRBV11-1 combines with J gene TRBJ2-7; TRBD2 aligns across 10 bases. The CDR3 spans 15 residues. CDR1 and CDR2 from the germline V gene are SGHAT and FQDESV (reference sequence). The ends lost 4 bases at V and 5 bases at J; junction bases unmatched: 8. DNA of the CDR3: TGTGCCAGCAGCTATACCCTAGCGGGAGTCGACGAGCAGTACTTC. As protein: CASSYTLAGVDEQYF.

In its sample, this clone was seen once. The chain couples TRBV4-1 to TRBJ2-7; TRBD1 agrees at 10 bases. Germline assignment: CDR1 MGHRA and CDR2 YSYEKL. V trimming: 4 bases; J trimming: 2 bases; junction bases outside the gene matches: 5. There are 15 residues in the CDR3. This CDR3 is CASSRRQGAAYEQYF. In nucleotides, the CDR3 is TGCGCCAGCAGCCGCCGACAGGGGGCCGCCTACGAGCAGTACTTC.

The genes are TRBV6-1 and TRBJ2-4; 7 nucleotides line up with TRBD1. J gave up 3 bases and V 7 bases, and 9 bases lay outside the gene matches. The CDR3 is 15 amino acids. Germline values: CDR1 MNHNS, CDR2 SASEGT. This CDR3 is CASKPGQMYKNIQYF. DNA for the CDR3: TGTGCCAGCAAACCGGGACAGATGTACAAAAACATTCAGTACTTC.